The 23 T cell receptor beta chains below were found in one sample sequenced in a study of blood T cell repertoires in COVID-19. The repertoire was sequenced with immunoSEQ multiplex PCR; TCRdb's copy has only in-frame clones and lacks some. The table records tens of thousands of clones, roughly 89% of them present only once. Sequencing was performed on peripheral blood. These TCRs come from a human donor in a cohort sampled during active COVID-19.

V is TRBV28 and J is TRBJ1-5; the D gene is possibly TRBD1 (6 bases). The CDR3 sequence is 15 residues long. V was shortened by 6 bases and J by 0 bases, with 12 bases between the two germline ends. CDR1 is MDHEN and CDR2 is SYDVKM in the germline V gene. In nucleotides, the CDR3 is TGTGCCAGCAGCCCCACAGGGATTAGCAATCAGCCCCAGCATTTT. It codes for CASSPTGISNQPQHF.

The rearrangement links TRBV6-2 or TRBV6-3 to TRBJ2-5; 9 positions agree with TRBD2. The CDR3 is made up of 14 amino acids. With V trimmed by 5 bases and J by 5 bases, 6 bases remained unmatched. The germline V gene has CDR1 MNHEY and CDR2 SVGEGT. CDR3 nucleotides: TGTGCCAGCAGTCTAGCGGGGTTTCGCGAGACCCAGTACTTC. Amino acids: CASSLAGFRETQYF.

This chain joins TRBV5-1 and TRBJ2-1; TRBD2 agrees at 7 bases. The germline V gene encodes CDR1 SGHRS and CDR2 YFSETQ. The trim removed 3 bases at V and 9 bases at J, leaving 15 bases unmatched. CDR3 length: 16 residues. This chain's CDR3 is CASSSQAGNPQGEQFF. CDR3 nucleotides: TGCGCCAGCAGCTCGCAAGCGGGGAACCCTCAGGGTGAGCAGTTCTTC.

This chain uses TRBV7-2 with TRBJ1-4; D is unresolved. Deletions cut 5 bases from V and 8 bases from J, with 15 bases between. Per the germline V gene, CDR1 is SGHTA and CDR2 is FQGNSA. The CDR3 extends over 14 amino acids. CDR3 in DNA: TGTGCCAGCAGCCAAGACTCAACGGGGGAAAAACTGTTTTTT. Its translation: CASSQDSTGEKLFF. Full variable domain (rest looked up from reference TRBV7-2 and TRBJ1-4): GAGVSQSPSNKVTEKGKDVELRCDPISGHTALYWYRQSLGQGLEFLIYFQGNSAPDKSGLPSDRFSAERTGGSVSTLTIQRTQQEDSAVYLCASSQDSTGEKLFFGSGTQLSVL.

The gene calls are TRBV6-5 and TRBJ2-1; 10 nucleotides line up with TRBD2. The V gene end was trimmed by 5 bases and the J gene end by 5 bases; junction bases not matched to a gene: 3. CDR1 and CDR2 from the germline V gene are MNHEY and SVGAGI. This CDR3 comprises 14 residues. The CDR3 here is CASSPLAGDNEQFF. CDR3 in DNA: TGTGCCAGCAGTCCCCTAGCGGGGGACAATGAGCAGTTCTTC.

This clone showed up just once. The chain has TRBV29-1 and TRBJ1-2, with D tentatively TRBD1 (5 bases). CDR1 is SQVTM and CDR2 is ANQGSEA in the germline V gene. The CDR3 runs to 12 residues. The ends were cut back, 4 bases at V and 8 bases at J, with 14 bases in the middle. The CDR3 DNA reads as TGCAGCGTTGCCAGGGCTCCGGAGGGCTACACCTTC. Amino acids: CSVARAPEGYTF.

This chain links TRBV18 with TRBJ2-1, with TRBD2 matching 7 bases. Germline V CDR1 and CDR2: KGHSH, LQKENI. This CDR3 contains 15 residues. Unmatched junction bases numbered 20, after V lost 6 bases and J lost 15 bases. CDR3: CASSPNRGSPGVVFF. In DNA, the CDR3 is TGTGCCAGCTCCCCTAATCGCGGGAGCCCGGGGGTTGTGTTCTTC. Full variable domain (outside the CDR3, taken from reference TRBV18 and TRBJ2-1): NAGVMQNPRHLVRRRGQEARLRCSPMKGHSHVYWYRQLPEEGLKFMVYLQKENIIDESGMPKERFSAEFPKEGPSILRIQQVVRGDSAAYFCASSPNRGSPGVVFFGPGTRLTVL.

V usage is TRBV7-9 and J usage is TRBJ2-5, with D maybe TRBD1 (5 bases). The CDR3 extends over 14 amino acids. Germline CDR1 is SEHNR and CDR2 is FQNEAQ (reference sequence). V was trimmed by 3 bases and J by 1 base, leaving 9 bases between them. The CDR3 sequence is CASSLSTVQETQYF. CDR3 nucleotides: TGTGCCAGCAGCTTGTCGACAGTCCAAGAGACCCAGTACTTC.

CDR3 sequence: CASSSYRGLGTEAFF. CDR3 in DNA: TGCGCCAGCAGCTCTTACAGGGGGCTGGGGACTGAAGCTTTCTTT. The chain is built from TRBV5-1 and TRBJ1-1; TRBD1 matches 9 bases. With V trimmed by 3 bases and J by 5 bases, 8 bases remained unmatched. The CDR3 is made up of 15 amino acids. Germline assignment: CDR1 SGHRS and CDR2 YFSETQ. Based on the CDR3 plus reference TRBV5-1 and TRBJ1-1, the full variable domain is KAGVTQTPRYLIKTRGQQVTLSCSPISGHRSVSWYQQTPGQGLQFLFEYFSETQRNKGNFPGRFSGRQFSNSRSEMNVSTLELGDSALYLCASSSYRGLGTEAFFGQGTRLTVV.

The CDR3 sequence is CASSPNPRGRGNTIYF. The DNA of the CDR3 is TGTGCCAGCAGCCCCAACCCCAGGGGCAGGGGAAACACCATATATTTT. The V gene is TRBV7-8, the J gene TRBJ1-3; possible D gene TRBD1, 6 bases. The ends were cut back, 5 bases at V and 4 bases at J, with 18 bases in the middle. From germline, CDR1 is SGHVS and CDR2 FQNEAQ. The length of the CDR3 is 16 residues. The full variable domain, rest sourced from reference TRBV7-8 and TRBJ1-3, is GAGVSQSPRYKVAKRGQDVALRCDPISGHVSLFWYQQALGQGPEFLTYFQNEAQLDKSGLPSDRFFAERPEGSVSTLKIQRTQQEDSAVYLCASSPNPRGRGNTIYFGEGSWLTVV.

V usage is TRBV28 and J usage is TRBJ2-5; TRBD2 agrees at 14 bases. J gave up 5 bases and V 5 bases, and 10 bases lay outside the gene matches. This CDR3 is built from 17 residues. Looked up from germline, CDR1 is MDHEN and CDR2 is SYDVKM. DNA of the CDR3: TGTGCCAGCAGTCGCGGAGGACTAGCGGGGGGCCGGGAGACCCAGTACTTC. Translating it yields CASSRGGLAGGRETQYF.

The CDR3 sequence: CASSQDGGGLLRAQYF. The CDR3 bases are TGTGCCAGCAGCCAAGACGGCGGGGGGCTCCTCAGGGCCCAGTACTTC. This chain links TRBV14 with TRBJ2-5; TRBD2 aligns across 8 bases. Germline lookup yields CDR1 SGHDN and CDR2 FVKESK. The CDR3 has 16 amino acids. V trimming: 0 bases; J trimming: 9 bases; junction bases outside the gene matches: 12.

The rearrangement links TRBV30 to TRBJ2-3; D perhaps matches TRBD2 (5 bases). CDR3 length: 14 amino acids. Germline CDR1 and CDR2: GTSNPN and SVGIG (reference sequence). Trimming pared 3 bases from V and 0 bases from J, leaving 10 bases between. The CDR3 bases are TGTGCCTGGAGACCGGGGAAAAGCACAGATACGCAGTATTTT. This gives the protein CAWRPGKSTDTQYF.

For this clone: Other DNA sequences in this specimen translate into the identical CDR3. This chain links TRBV6-5 with TRBJ1-4; 9 nucleotides line up with TRBD1. Germline V gene data show CDR1 as MNHEY and CDR2 as SVGAGI. The CDR3 extends over 13 amino acids. Germline trimming cut 6 bases from V and 8 bases from J; bases unmatched to any gene: 4. The CDR3 DNA reads TGTGCCAGCAGCCGGGACAGGGACGAAAAACTGTTTTTT. Its translation is CASSRDRDEKLFF.

The gene calls are TRBV5-1 and TRBJ2-5; 9 bases are shared with TRBD2. Germline assignment: CDR1 SGHRS and CDR2 YFSETQ. The CDR3 is made up of 16 amino acids. J was trimmed by 5 bases and V by 4 bases; bases with no gene match: 12. This CDR3 is CASSPGAGGREETQYF. The CDR3 nucleotides are TGCGCCAGCAGCCCTGGAGCGGGGGGCCGTGAGGAGACCCAGTACTTC.

This chain connects TRBV7-9 to TRBJ2-3; 7 bases match TRBD1. V lost 1 base, J lost 5 bases, and 9 bases stayed unmatched. Per germline, CDR1 SEHNR and CDR2 FQNEAQ (reference sequence). This CDR3 comprises 16 residues. CDR3 amino acids: CASSLGVGQLGDTQYF. Written as DNA, the CDR3 is TGTGCCAGCAGCTTAGGGGTGGGACAGCTCGGAGATACGCAGTATTTT.

This clone has a single count. The CDR3 DNA sequence: TGTGCCAGCAGCTTTAAAGAGACCCAGTACTTC. This codes for CASSFKETQYF. This chain links TRBV11-2 with TRBJ2-5, with no clear D. This CDR3 spans 11 amino acids. The germline V gene encodes CDR1 SGHAT and CDR2 FQNNGV. Trimming took off 3 bases at V and 3 bases at J, with 2 bases between the two ends.

The genes are TRBV18 and TRBJ1-5; tentatively, D is TRBD1 (5 bases). CDR3 size: 15 residues. V lost 5 bases and J 7 bases, leaving 18 bases between the germline ends. Germline V gene data show CDR1 as KGHSH and CDR2 as LQKENI. CDR3 sequence (DNA): TGTGCCAGCTCAGTCGGGACGGGAGGAGTGCAGCCCCAGCATTTT. Its translation: CASSVGTGGVQPQHF.

The V gene is TRBV7-9, the J gene TRBJ1-2, with no clear D. V lost 1 base and J lost 4, with 13 bases in between. The CDR3 is 15 residues long. Germline V gene data show CDR1 as SEHNR and CDR2 as FQNEAQ (reference sequence). The CDR3 bases are TGTGCCAGCAGCTTAGAACTTACAGCTCCCTATGGCTACACCTTC. Its protein product is CASSLELTAPYGYTF. Looking up the rest from reference TRBV7-9 and TRBJ1-2 gives the full variable domain: DTGVSQNPRHKITKRGQNVTFRCDPISEHNRLYWYRQTLGQGPEFLTYFQNEAQLEKSRLLSDRFSAERPKGSFSTLEIQRTEQGDSAMYLCASSLELTAPYGYTFGSGTRLTVV.

The chain links TRBV11-2 to TRBJ2-5; D remains unclear. The CDR3 is made up of 13 amino acids. Germline CDR1 and CDR2: SGHAT and FQNNGV. The germline V and J ends were trimmed by 6 bases and 4 bases, with 12 bases remaining between them. CDR3 region: CASSTTLLETQYF. The CDR3 DNA sequence: TGTGCCAGCAGTACCACTCTACTAGAGACCCAGTACTTC.

This chain connects TRBV7-9 to TRBJ2-3; TRBD2 might be the D (6 bases). Germline values: CDR1 SEHNR, CDR2 FQNEAQ (reference sequence). The CDR3 sequence is 14 residues long. Trimming removed 2 bases at V and 4 bases at J, with 10 bases between. CDR3 coding DNA: TGTGCCAGCAGCTTATCGACTAGTTCAGATACGCAGTATTTT. This codes for CASSLSTSSDTQYF.

V and J are TRBV28 and TRBJ2-6, with D tentatively TRBD1 (6 bases). Trimming stripped 5 bases from V and 3 bases from J, with 11 bases between. The CDR3 extends over 15 amino acids. Germline V gives CDR1 MDHEN, CDR2 SYDVKM. This CDR3 is CASSQQQGGANVLTF. In DNA, the CDR3 is TGTGCCAGCAGTCAGCAACAGGGTGGGGCCAACGTCCTGACTTTC.

Details on this clone: Its ends do not fully match the called genes, so a read error is possible. V usage is TRBV3-1 (or the pseudogene TRBV3-2) and J usage is TRBJ2-3; the D gene could be TRBD1 or TRBD2 (6 bases each). This CDR3 is 13 amino acids long. Looked up from germline, CDR1 is LGHDT and CDR2 is YNNKEL (reference sequence). Here the CDR3 DNA reads TGTGCCAGCAGTCAAGGGGGGCCAGATACGCAGTATTTT. Protein sequence: CASSQGGPDTQYF.